The 22 T cell receptor beta chains in this list originate from one sample, sequenced in a study of beta chain features in type 1 diabetes. Whole-study results and caveats: TCRB CDR3s were moderately but significantly shorter in Type 1 diabetes patients in all four CD4+ subsets.

Their antigen targets remain unknown. The whole isolated RNA underwent reverse transcription, so sequencing captured expressed TCRB transcripts. Repertoires were generated with immunoSEQ multiplex PCR, while TCRdb's copy carries only in-frame clones and drops some. The sample has about 160,000 clones, 63% seen once; the top ten hold about 0.091%. Sample: naive CD4+ T cells from blood. The source of these receptors is a man aged 25 to 40 with type 1 diabetes.

This clone was seen only once. The chain combines TRBV19 with TRBJ2-5; D is perhaps TRBD2 (6 bases). Germline-derived CDR1 and CDR2 are LNHDA and SQIVND (reference sequence). The V end was cut by 2 bases, the J end by 5 bases, with 15 bases between. This CDR3 has 15 residues. The CDR3 DNA reads as TGTGCCAGTAGTATAACGGGAGACCGACAGGAGACCCAGTACTTC. Protein sequence: CASSITGDRQETQYF.

This chain uses TRBV30 with TRBJ2-5, with TRBD2 identical over 11 bases. Germline assignment: CDR1 GTSNPN and CDR2 SVGIG (reference sequence). This CDR3 region has 14 residues. V was clipped by 4 bases and J by 4 bases; unmatched bases: 5. CDR3 region: CAWTSGGLGETQYF. The CDR3 region has the DNA TGTGCCTGGACTAGCGGGGGGCTCGGAGAGACCCAGTACTTC.

The rearrangement joins TRBV25-1 to TRBJ2-7, with D possibly being TRBD1 (6 bases). The length of the CDR3 is 13 residues. The V and J ends lost 9 bases and 6 bases respectively, with 18 bases between them. Per germline, CDR1 MGHDK and CDR2 SYGVNS. The CDR3 region has the DNA TGTGCCAGTAGACACAGGGAAACTAGCGAGCAGTACTTC. It codes for CASRHRETSEQYF.

The chain is built from TRBV10-2 and TRBJ2-2, with TRBD1 matching over 7 bases. Losses at the gene ends were 6 bases for V and 8 bases for J; bases not matched to a gene: 9. The CDR3 covers 14 residues. Germline loops: CDR1 WSHSY, CDR2 SAAADI. For the CDR3, the DNA is TGCGCCAGCAGCCCCATCAGGGGGAAAGGGGAGCTGTTTTTT. Translation: CASSPIRGKGELFF.

The chain couples TRBV6-5 to TRBJ2-5; 8 bases are a match to TRBD1. Germline CDR1 is MNHEY and CDR2 is SVGAGI. Trimming took 4 bases from V and 2 from J; bases not matched to a gene: 6. The CDR3 is 15 residues long. Here the CDR3 reads CASSSPYRGQETQYF. The CDR3 DNA reads as TGTGCCAGCAGTTCCCCATACAGGGGGCAAGAGACCCAGTACTTC.

The genes are TRBV20-1 and TRBJ2-3; no clear D gene. The CDR3 is 11 amino acids. Germline CDR1 is DFQATT and CDR2 is SNEGSKA (reference sequence). With 5 bases removed from V and 2 bases from J, the gap between germline ends came to 5 bases. CDR3 sequence (DNA): TGCAGTGCTTTTCACACAGATACGCAGTATTTT. The encoded protein is CSAFHTDTQYF.

In its sample, this clone was seen a few times. The V call is TRBV20-1, the J call TRBJ1-2; D gene uncertain. This CDR3 region has 11 residues. V dropped 3 bases and J dropped 8 bases, with 10 bases sitting between them. Germline V gene lookup returns CDR1 DFQATT and CDR2 SNEGSKA (reference sequence). As DNA, the CDR3 is TGCAGTGCTAGCGTGGCCGTCGGCTACACCTTC. Amino acids: CSASVAVGYTF.

This clone has just a few counts. This sequence joins TRBV7-9 and TRBJ2-2; D is undetermined. Looked up from germline, CDR1 is SEHNR and CDR2 is FQNEAQ (reference sequence). The CDR3 consists of 11 residues. Trimming removed 3 bases from V and 8 bases from J, with 4 bases in between. CDR3 nucleotide sequence: TGTGCCAGCAGCTTCGCGGGGGAGCTGTTTTTT. Protein sequence: CASSFAGELFF.

V is TRBV7-2 and J is TRBJ2-5; the D gene is possibly TRBD1 (6 bases). The germline V and J ends were trimmed by 5 bases and 3 bases, with 10 bases remaining between them. The germline gives CDR1 SGHTA, CDR2 FQGNSA. This CDR3 contains 13 residues. The CDR3 DNA reads as TGTGCCAGCAGCATCAGGACAGAAGAGACCCAGTACTTC. Translated: CASSIRTEETQYF.

The chain uses TRBV30 and TRBJ2-3; D perhaps matches TRBD1 (6 bases). The CDR3 sequence is 15 residues long. CDR1 GTSNPN and CDR2 SVGIG come from the germline V gene (reference sequence). Trimming removed 0 bases at V and 0 bases at J, with 10 bases between. In nucleotides, the CDR3 is TGTGCCTGGAGTGTACAGGGTTCTAGCACAGATACGCAGTATTTT. This translates into CAWSVQGSSTDTQYF.

The chain is built from TRBV9 and TRBJ1-1, with a weak D call TRBD1 (6 bases). Germline CDR1 reads SGDLS; CDR2 reads YYNGEE. The V end was cut by 1 base, the J end by 1 base, with 11 bases between. The CDR3 spans 15 residues. As DNA, the CDR3 is TGTGCCAGCAGCGTAACAGGGCGACCGAACACTGAAGCTTTCTTT. It specifies CASSVTGRPNTEAFF.

In nucleotides, the CDR3 is TGTGCCAGCCGGCCAGGAGCCCGGGATACTGAAGCTTTCTTT. This codes for CASRPGARDTEAFF. The chain couples TRBV9 to TRBJ1-1; the D is unclear. CDR3 length equals 14 residues. V was cut by 7 bases and J by 5 bases, with 18 bases left in between. Germline CDR1 and CDR2: SGDLS and YYNGEE. The full variable domain, its missing parts supplied by reference TRBV9 and TRBJ1-1, is DSGVTQTPKHLITATGQRVTLRCSPRSGDLSVYWYQQSLDQGLQFLIQYYNGEERAKGNILERFSAQQFPDLHSELNLSSLELGDSALYFCASRPGARDTEAFFGQGTRLTVV.

V is TRBV25-1 and J is TRBJ1-5; possible D gene TRBD1, 5 bases. The CDR3 runs 16 residues. V lost 1 base, J lost 2 bases, and 12 bases lay in between. Per germline, CDR1 MGHDK and CDR2 SYGVNS. CDR3 in amino acids: CASSESGTPGNQPQHF. The CDR3 DNA reads as TGTGCCAGCAGTGAATCCGGGACCCCGGGCAATCAGCCCCAGCATTTT.

The chain uses TRBV2 and TRBJ2-7, with D possibly being TRBD1 (5 bases). CDR1 and CDR2 (germline): SNHLY, FYNNEI. This CDR3 comprises 12 residues. V lost 6 bases and J lost 1, with 7 bases in between. The CDR3 here is CASRQDSYEQYF. The DNA for the CDR3 is TGTGCCAGCAGACAGGATTCCTACGAGCAGTACTTC.

V is TRBV29-1 and J is TRBJ2-7; TRBD1 might be the D (5 bases). Trimming left V 3 bases short and J 1 base short, with 10 bases between. Germline V CDR1 and CDR2: SQVTM, ANQGSEA. CDR3 size: 13 residues. CDR3 sequence (DNA): TGCAGCGTTGAGGCCAGGGAATCCTACGAGCAGTACTTC. As protein: CSVEARESYEQYF.

This chain connects TRBV27 to TRBJ1-2; tentatively, D is TRBD1 (6 bases). The V gene lost 9 bases and the J gene lost 2 bases, with 10 bases spanning the gap. The CDR3 is 12 residues long. Germline V CDR1 and CDR2: MNHEY, SMNVEV (reference sequence). The CDR3 reads CASRDRNYGYTF. CDR3 DNA: TGTGCCAGTCGCGACAGGAACTATGGCTACACCTTC.

This clone was observed a few times. The V gene is TRBV25-1, the J gene TRBJ2-4; 8 bases align to TRBD1. CDR1 and CDR2 (germline): MGHDK, SYGVNS. J lost 6 bases, V lost 6 bases, and 4 bases had no gene match. This CDR3 has 13 residues. The CDR3 spells CASRQGAGNIQYF. CDR3 in DNA: TGTGCCAGCAGGCAGGGGGCCGGAAACATTCAGTACTTC.

This clone was detected a few times. The chain combines TRBV5-1 with TRBJ2-7; weak D call: TRBD1 (6 bases). Germline V gene sequence: CDR1 SGHRS, CDR2 YFSETQ. V dropped 4 bases and J dropped 0 bases, with 14 bases sitting between them. CDR3 size: 15 residues. The CDR3 here is CASSRDRPSSYEQYF. In nucleotides, the CDR3 is TGCGCCAGCAGCCGTGACAGGCCCAGCTCCTACGAGCAGTACTTC. Full variable domain (outside the CDR3, taken from reference TRBV5-1 and TRBJ2-7): KAGVTQTPRYLIKTRGQQVTLSCSPISGHRSVSWYQQTPGQGLQFLFEYFSETQRNKGNFPGRFSGRQFSNSRSEMNVSTLELGDSALYLCASSRDRPSSYEQYFGPGTRLTVT.

V usage is TRBV10-3 and J usage is TRBJ2-1, with 8 bases lining up with TRBD2. The V and J ends lost 7 bases and 6 bases, in that order; junction bases with no gene match: 8. The CDR3 extends over 14 amino acids. Germline V gives CDR1 ENHRY, CDR2 SYGVKD. DNA of the CDR3: TGTGCCATCACCCGGGGACTAGATGGCAATGAGCAGTTCTTC. This encodes CAITRGLDGNEQFF.

This sequence joins TRBV10-3 and TRBJ1-4; D gene uncertain. Trimming cost V 3 bases and J 6 bases, with 11 bases left between them. Germline CDR1 and CDR2: ENHRY and SYGVKD. The CDR3 loop spans 14 amino acids. CDR3 residues: CAISDPVIDEKLFF. The CDR3 DNA sequence: TGTGCCATCAGTGACCCGGTTATCGATGAAAAACTGTTTTTT.

The chain couples TRBV5-6 to TRBJ2-1; D remains unclear. The V and J ends lost 3 bases and 4 bases respectively, with 14 bases between them. This CDR3 contains 15 residues. Germline CDR1 reads SGHDT; CDR2 reads YYEEEE. The CDR3 sequence: CASSSALTEYNEQFF. CDR3 nucleotides: TGTGCCAGCAGCTCCGCTTTAACGGAGTACAATGAGCAGTTCTTC.

In this sample, this clone turned up a few times. V usage is TRBV5-1 and J usage is TRBJ1-6; 8 bases match TRBD1. Germline V gene lookup returns CDR1 SGHRS and CDR2 YFSETQ. V shed 0 bases and J 8 bases; nucleotides not matched to a gene: 4. CDR3 length: 15 amino acids. This CDR3 reads CASSLAGQGYSPLHF. Written as DNA, the CDR3 is TGCGCCAGCAGCTTGGCCGGACAGGGATATTCACCCCTCCACTTT. Using reference TRBV5-1 and TRBJ1-6 for the parts outside the CDR3, the full variable domain is KAGVTQTPRYLIKTRGQQVTLSCSPISGHRSVSWYQQTPGQGLQFLFEYFSETQRNKGNFPGRFSGRQFSNSRSEMNVSTLELGDSALYLCASSLAGQGYSPLHFGNGTRLTVT.